This TCR beta chain was recorded in a study of PD-L1 blockade in urothelial cancer. This CDR3 spans 15 amino acids. CDR1 is SGHTS and CDR2 is YDEGEE in the germline V gene. Germline trimming cut 7 bases from V and 6 bases from J; bases unmatched to any gene: 11. The sample's time point: pretreatment peripheral blood. The data were produced by immunoSEQ multiplex PCR, yet TCRdb's version contains in-frame clones alone and is incomplete. The sample includes 70,000 to 90,000 clones, approximately 81% seen only once; the top ten take about an eighth. This chain links TRBV5-8 with TRBJ2-3, with 10 bases matching TRBD2. The receptor's source is a man aged 55 to 69 with urothelial cancer. The source material was PBMCs, sampled around atezolizumab (anti-PD-L1) treatment. The CDR3 here is CASPPSGGASDTQYF. The CDR3 DNA is TGTGCCAGCCCCCCCAGCGGGGGGGCCAGTGATACGCAGTATTTT.